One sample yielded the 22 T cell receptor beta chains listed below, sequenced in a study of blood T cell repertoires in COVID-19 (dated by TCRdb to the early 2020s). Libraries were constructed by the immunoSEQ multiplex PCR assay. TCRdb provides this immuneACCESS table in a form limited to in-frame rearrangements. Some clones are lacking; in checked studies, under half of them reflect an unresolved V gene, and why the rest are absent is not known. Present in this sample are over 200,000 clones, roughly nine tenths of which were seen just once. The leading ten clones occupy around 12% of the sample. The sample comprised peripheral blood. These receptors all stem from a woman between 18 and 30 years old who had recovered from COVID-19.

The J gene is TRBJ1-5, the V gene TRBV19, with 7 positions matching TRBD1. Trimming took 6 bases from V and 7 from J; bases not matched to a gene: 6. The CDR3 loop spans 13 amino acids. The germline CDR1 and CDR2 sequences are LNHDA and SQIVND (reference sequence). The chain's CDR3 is CASSPGGRQPQHF. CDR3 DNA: TGTGCCAGTAGCCCAGGGGGACGGCAGCCCCAGCATTTT. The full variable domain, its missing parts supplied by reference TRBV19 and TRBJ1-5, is DGGITQSPKYLFRKEGQNVTLSCEQNLNHDAMYWYRQDPGQGLRLIYYSQIVNDFQKGDIAEGYSVSREKKESFPLTVTSAQKNPTAFYLCASSPGGRQPQHFGDGTRLSIL.

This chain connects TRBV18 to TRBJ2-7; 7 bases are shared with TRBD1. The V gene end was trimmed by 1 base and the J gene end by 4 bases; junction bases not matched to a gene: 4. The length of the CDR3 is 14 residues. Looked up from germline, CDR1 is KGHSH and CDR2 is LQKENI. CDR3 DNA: TGTGCCAGCTCACCACAGGGGGCTCTTTACGAGCAGTACTTC. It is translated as CASSPQGALYEQYF.

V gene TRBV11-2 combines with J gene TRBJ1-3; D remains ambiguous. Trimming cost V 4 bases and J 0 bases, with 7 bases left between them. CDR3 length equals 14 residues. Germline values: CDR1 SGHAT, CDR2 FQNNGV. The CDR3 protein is CASSYSTSGNTIYF. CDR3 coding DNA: TGTGCCAGCAGCTACAGTACCTCTGGAAACACCATATATTTT.

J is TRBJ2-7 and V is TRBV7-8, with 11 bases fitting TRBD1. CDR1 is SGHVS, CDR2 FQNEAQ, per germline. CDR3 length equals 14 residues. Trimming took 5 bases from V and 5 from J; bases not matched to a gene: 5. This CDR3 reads CASSRGQGADEQYF. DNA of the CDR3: TGTGCCAGCAGCCGAGGACAGGGGGCCGACGAGCAGTACTTC.

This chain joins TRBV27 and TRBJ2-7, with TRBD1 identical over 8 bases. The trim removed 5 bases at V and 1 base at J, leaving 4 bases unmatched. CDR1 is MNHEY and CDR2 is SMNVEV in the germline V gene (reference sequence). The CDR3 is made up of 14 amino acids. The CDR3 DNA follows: TGTGCCAGCAGTCTCCGACAGGGGTCCTACGAGCAGTACTTC. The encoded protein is CASSLRQGSYEQYF.

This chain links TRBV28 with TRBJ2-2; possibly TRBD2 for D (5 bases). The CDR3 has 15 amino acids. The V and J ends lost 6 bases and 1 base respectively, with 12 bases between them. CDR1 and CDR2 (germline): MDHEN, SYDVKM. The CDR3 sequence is CASSFLAGNTGELFF. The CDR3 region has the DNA TGTGCCAGCAGCTTTCTGGCGGGGAACACCGGGGAGCTGTTTTTT.

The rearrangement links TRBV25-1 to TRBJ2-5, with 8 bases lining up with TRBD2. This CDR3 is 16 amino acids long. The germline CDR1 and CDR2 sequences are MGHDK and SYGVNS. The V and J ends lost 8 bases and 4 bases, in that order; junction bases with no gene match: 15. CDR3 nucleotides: TGTGCCAGCGAAGGGCTAGCGGGTTTTAATAGAGAGACCCAGTACTTC. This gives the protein CASEGLAGFNRETQYF.

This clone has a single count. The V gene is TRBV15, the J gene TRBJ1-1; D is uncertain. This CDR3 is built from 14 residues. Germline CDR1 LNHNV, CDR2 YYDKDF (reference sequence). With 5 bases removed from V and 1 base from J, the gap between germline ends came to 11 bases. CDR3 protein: CATSLAGENTEAFF. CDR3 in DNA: TGTGCCACCAGCTTGGCCGGGGAGAACACTGAAGCTTTCTTT.

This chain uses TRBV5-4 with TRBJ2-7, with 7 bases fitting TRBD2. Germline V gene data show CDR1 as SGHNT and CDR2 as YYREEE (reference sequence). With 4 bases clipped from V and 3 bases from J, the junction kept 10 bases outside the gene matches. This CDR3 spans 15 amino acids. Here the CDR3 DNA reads TGTGCCAGCAGCAGTCCCGGGACTAATTTCTACGAGCAGTACTTC. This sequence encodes CASSSPGTNFYEQYF.

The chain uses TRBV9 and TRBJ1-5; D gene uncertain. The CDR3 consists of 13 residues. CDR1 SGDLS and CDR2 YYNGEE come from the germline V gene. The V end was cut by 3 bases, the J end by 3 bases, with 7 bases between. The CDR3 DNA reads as TGTGCCAGCAGCGCCTTCCCCAATCAGCCCCAGCATTTT. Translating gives CASSAFPNQPQHF. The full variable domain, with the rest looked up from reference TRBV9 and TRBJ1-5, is DSGVTQTPKHLITATGQRVTLRCSPRSGDLSVYWYQQSLDQGLQFLIQYYNGEERAKGNILERFSAQQFPDLHSELNLSSLELGDSALYFCASSAFPNQPQHFGDGTRLSIL.

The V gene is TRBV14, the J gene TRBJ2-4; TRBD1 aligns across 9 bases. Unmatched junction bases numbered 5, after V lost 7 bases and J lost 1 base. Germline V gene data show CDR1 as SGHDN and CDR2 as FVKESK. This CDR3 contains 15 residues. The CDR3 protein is CASKTGGTAKNIQYF. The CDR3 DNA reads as TGTGCCAGCAAGACAGGGGGAACGGCCAAAAACATTCAGTACTTC.

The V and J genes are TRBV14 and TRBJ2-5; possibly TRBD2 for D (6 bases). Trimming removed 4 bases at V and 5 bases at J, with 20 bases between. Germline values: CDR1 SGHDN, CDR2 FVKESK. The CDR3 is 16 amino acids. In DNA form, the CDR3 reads TGTGCCAGCAGCCGCGGGGACCTCAACCTCCAGGAGACCCAGTACTTC. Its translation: CASSRGDLNLQETQYF.

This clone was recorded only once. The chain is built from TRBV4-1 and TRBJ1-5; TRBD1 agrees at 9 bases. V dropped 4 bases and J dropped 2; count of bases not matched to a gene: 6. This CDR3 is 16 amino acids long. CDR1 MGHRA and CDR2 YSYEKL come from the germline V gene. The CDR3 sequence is CASSLEQGAGNQPQHF. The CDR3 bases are TGCGCCAGCAGCCTAGAACAGGGGGCTGGCAATCAGCCCCAGCATTTT.

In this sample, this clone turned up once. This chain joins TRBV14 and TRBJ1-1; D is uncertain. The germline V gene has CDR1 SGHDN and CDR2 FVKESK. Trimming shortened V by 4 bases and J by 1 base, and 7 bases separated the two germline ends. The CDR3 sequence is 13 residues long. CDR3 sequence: CASSLQANTEAFF. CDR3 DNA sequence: TGTGCCAGCAGCCTCCAGGCGAACACTGAAGCTTTCTTT.

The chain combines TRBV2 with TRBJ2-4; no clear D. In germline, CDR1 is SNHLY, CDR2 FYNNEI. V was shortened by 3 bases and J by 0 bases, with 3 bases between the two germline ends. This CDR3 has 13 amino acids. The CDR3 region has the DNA TGTGCCAGCAGTGACCTAGCCAAAAACATTCAGTACTTC. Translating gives CASSDLAKNIQYF.

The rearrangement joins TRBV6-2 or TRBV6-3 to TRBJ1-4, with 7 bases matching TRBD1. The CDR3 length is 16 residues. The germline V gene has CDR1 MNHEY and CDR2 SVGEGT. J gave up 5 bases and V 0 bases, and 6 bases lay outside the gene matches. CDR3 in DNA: TGTGCCAGCAGTTACTCGACCGGGACAGCAAATGAAAAACTGTTTTTT. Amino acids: CASSYSTGTANEKLFF.

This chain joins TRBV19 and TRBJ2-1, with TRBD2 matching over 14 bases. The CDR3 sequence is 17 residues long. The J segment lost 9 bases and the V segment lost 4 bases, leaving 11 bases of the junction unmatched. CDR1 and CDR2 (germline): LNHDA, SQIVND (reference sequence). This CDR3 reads CASSTGLAGVGEVEQFF. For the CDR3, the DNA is TGTGCCAGTAGTACGGGACTAGCGGGAGTTGGTGAGGTTGAGCAGTTCTTC.

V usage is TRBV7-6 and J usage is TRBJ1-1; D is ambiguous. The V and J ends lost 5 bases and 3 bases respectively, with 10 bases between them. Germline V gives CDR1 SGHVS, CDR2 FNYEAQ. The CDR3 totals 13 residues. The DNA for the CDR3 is TGTGCCAGCAGCCGCTGGCAGGACACTGAAGCTTTCTTT. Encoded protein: CASSRWQDTEAFF.

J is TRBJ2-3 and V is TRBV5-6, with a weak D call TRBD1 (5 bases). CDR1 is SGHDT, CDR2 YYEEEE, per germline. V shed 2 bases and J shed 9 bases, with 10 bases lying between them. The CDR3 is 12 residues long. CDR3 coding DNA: TGTGCCAGCAGCTTTGGCAGGGCAACGCAGTATTTT. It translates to CASSFGRATQYF.

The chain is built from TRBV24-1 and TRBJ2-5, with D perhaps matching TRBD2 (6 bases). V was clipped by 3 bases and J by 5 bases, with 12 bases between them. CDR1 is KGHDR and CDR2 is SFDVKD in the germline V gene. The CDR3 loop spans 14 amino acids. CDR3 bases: TGTGCCACCAGTGATCGGGGTAGCGGCGAGACCCAGTACTTC. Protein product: CATSDRGSGETQYF.

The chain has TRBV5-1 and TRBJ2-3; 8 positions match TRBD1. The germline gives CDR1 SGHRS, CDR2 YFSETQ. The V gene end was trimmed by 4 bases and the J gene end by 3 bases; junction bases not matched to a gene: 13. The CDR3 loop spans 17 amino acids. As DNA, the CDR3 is TGCGCCAGCAGCCACCTCACGGACAGGGTTGAGACAGATACGCAGTATTTT. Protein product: CASSHLTDRVETDTQYF.

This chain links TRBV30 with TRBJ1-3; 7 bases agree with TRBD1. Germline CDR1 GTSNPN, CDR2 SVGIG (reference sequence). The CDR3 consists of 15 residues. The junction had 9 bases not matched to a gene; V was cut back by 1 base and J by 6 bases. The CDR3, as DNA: TGTGCCTGGAGTGAATGGGCCAGGGGGGAAAACACCATATATTTT. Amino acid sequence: CAWSEWARGENTIYF.